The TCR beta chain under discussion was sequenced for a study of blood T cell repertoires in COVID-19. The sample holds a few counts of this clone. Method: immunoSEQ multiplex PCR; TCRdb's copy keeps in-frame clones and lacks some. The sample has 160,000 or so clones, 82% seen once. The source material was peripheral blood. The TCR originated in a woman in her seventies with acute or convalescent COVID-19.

The CDR3 here is CASSWDRDQPQHF. CDR3 sequence (DNA): TGTGCCAGCAGTTGGGACAGGGACCAGCCCCAGCATTTT. The rearrangement joins TRBV6-6 to TRBJ1-5, with TRBD1 identical over 9 bases. Germline-derived CDR1 and CDR2 are MNHNY and SVGAGI (reference sequence). Trimming removed 4 bases from V and 7 bases from J; junction bases left unmatched: 2. The CDR3 extends over 13 amino acids.